A single sample is the source of the 10 T cell receptor beta chains below, sequenced in a study of cytomegalovirus exposure and HLA in healthy donors. PCR employed 60 Vbeta and 13 Jbeta primers. Sequenced by immunoSEQ multiplex PCR; TCRdb stores in-frame clones only, minus some. The table includes about 270,000 clones, about nine tenths detected once. The sample consisted of PBMCs. These TCRs come from a man in his forties in good health and CMV-seropositive.

The chain has TRBV4-3 and TRBJ2-2; the match to TRBD1 covers 8 bases. Germline assignment: CDR1 LGHNA and CDR2 YSLEER. Trimming took 0 bases from V and 7 from J; bases not matched to a gene: 4. The CDR3 totals 15 residues. The CDR3 here is CASSQDGQGLGELFF. CDR3 nucleotides: TGCGCCAGCAGCCAAGATGGACAGGGACTCGGGGAGCTGTTTTTT.

The table lists this clone with a few counts. The chain has TRBV4-1 and TRBJ1-3; D unresolved. This CDR3 has 16 amino acids. From germline, CDR1 is MGHRA and CDR2 YSYEKL. V gave up 0 bases and J gave up 0 bases, with 9 bases separating them. CDR3 amino acids: CASSQEELHSGNTIYF. The CDR3, as DNA: TGCGCCAGCAGCCAAGAGGAGCTCCACTCTGGAAACACCATATATTTT.

This clone was counted once. The V and J genes are TRBV19 and TRBJ1-2; no clear D gene. Looked up from germline, CDR1 is LNHDA and CDR2 is SQIVND (reference sequence). The CDR3 runs to 14 residues. Trimming cost V 2 bases and J 4 bases, with 11 bases left between them. CDR3 DNA: TGTGCCAGTAGTATACGTCGAGCCCCCTATGGCTACACCTTC. Translation: CASSIRRAPYGYTF.

The chain recombines TRBV2 with TRBJ2-7, with 8 bases identical to TRBD2. The V and J ends lost 1 base and 4 bases, in that order; junction bases with no gene match: 3. Germline lookup yields CDR1 SNHLY and CDR2 FYNNEI. The CDR3 runs 14 residues. The DNA for the CDR3 is TGTGCCAGCAGTGAAGGCCCGGGGGGGTACGAGCAGTACTTC. Amino acid sequence: CASSEGPGGYEQYF.

J is TRBJ2-1 and V is TRBV6-4; the match to TRBD2 covers 7 bases. The V and J ends lost 8 bases and 7 bases, in that order; junction bases with no gene match: 8. The germline V gene has CDR1 MRHNA and CDR2 SNTAGT. The CDR3 contains 13 residues. The CDR3 sequence: CASRLEAGNEQFF. As DNA, the CDR3 is TGTGCCAGCCGGCTCGAAGCGGGAAATGAGCAGTTCTTC.

The chain employs TRBV5-1 and TRBJ2-5, with 9 bases fitting TRBD1. Judging by the DNA end, TRBJ2-7 fits better; the J call may be wrong. CDR3 size: 15 residues. CDR1 is SGHRS and CDR2 is YFSETQ in the germline V gene. This CDR3 is CASSFSGQGGLEQYF. The DNA for the CDR3 is TGCGCCAGCAGCTTCTCGGGACAGGGTGGTCTCGAGCAGTACTTC.

The V and J genes are TRBV27 and TRBJ1-2, with TRBD1 identical over 8 bases. J was trimmed by 0 bases and V by 9 bases; bases with no gene match: 3. This CDR3 spans 13 amino acids. The germline CDR1 and CDR2 sequences are MNHEY and SMNVEV (reference sequence). Written as DNA, the CDR3 is TGTGCCAGTGGACAGGGAACTAACTATGGCTACACCTTC. Encoded protein: CASGQGTNYGYTF.

Details on this clone: The sample has other DNA sequences that encode this CDR3 too. The chain recombines TRBV18 with TRBJ2-2; no reliable D call. Trimming shortened V by 3 bases and J by 1 base, and 6 bases separated the two germline ends. Germline CDR1 reads KGHSH; CDR2 reads LQKENI. This CDR3 contains 14 residues. This CDR3 reads CASSPSGNTGELFF. The CDR3 coding sequence is TGTGCCAGCTCACCTTCGGGGAACACCGGGGAGCTGTTTTTT.

This chain links TRBV19 with TRBJ2-7; D might be TRBD1 (6 bases). CDR1 is LNHDA and CDR2 is SQIVND in the germline V gene (reference sequence). Trimming took 1 base from V and 5 from J, leaving 12 bases between them. The CDR3 loop spans 14 amino acids. The CDR3 DNA reads TGTGCCAGTAGTATAGGAAGCAGGGGCCACGAGCAGTACTTC. Its translation is CASSIGSRGHEQYF.

This chain uses TRBV5-1 with TRBJ2-5, with 14 bases identical to TRBD2. J was trimmed by 5 bases and V by 2 bases; bases with no gene match: 2. This CDR3 comprises 15 residues. The germline gives CDR1 SGHRS, CDR2 YFSETQ. The CDR3 loop reads CASSFGTSGSETQYF. The CDR3, as DNA: TGCGCCAGCAGCTTCGGGACTAGCGGGAGTGAGACCCAGTACTTC.